The 6 T cell receptor beta chains below were found in one sample sequenced in a study of long-term antiretroviral therapy in people with HIV. The assay used was immunoSEQ (version v3.0), run at survey level. Profiled with immunoSEQ multiplex PCR; TCRdb holds only in-frame clones, not every one. The sample lists approximately 24,000 clones; around 84% were seen once. Sequenced here: unsorted PBMCs, sampled roughly 5.7 years after starting antiretroviral therapy. The receptors here all came from a man aged 30-40 years with HIV.

V is TRBV4-3 and J is TRBJ2-4; D unclear. CDR1 is LGHNA, CDR2 YSLEER, per germline. Trimming cost V 0 bases and J 0 bases, with 9 bases left between them. This CDR3 comprises 16 residues. The CDR3: CASSQELGLAKNIQYF. The CDR3 DNA reads as TGCGCCAGCAGCCAAGAATTGGGCCTAGCCAAAAACATTCAGTACTTC.

This clone was counted a single time. The rearrangement uses TRBV28 and TRBJ2-3; 10 nucleotides agree with TRBD2. Trimming at V came to 6 bases and at J to 5 bases, leaving 11 bases not matched to a gene. The CDR3 runs to 16 residues. Germline CDR1 and CDR2: MDHEN and SYDVKM. The CDR3 DNA follows: TGTGCCAGCAGCCCATGGGGGGGACTAGCGAGAGATACGCAGTATTTT. Translation gives CASSPWGGLARDTQYF.

The chain links TRBV11-3 to TRBJ2-3, with a weak D call TRBD1 (6 bases). Trimming stripped 3 bases from V and 6 bases from J, with 13 bases between. Germline V gene sequence: CDR1 SGHNT, CDR2 YENEEA. The CDR3 covers 14 residues. DNA for the CDR3: TGTGCCAGCAGCTTTTCCAGGGGAGCCGATACGCAGTATTTT. Its protein is CASSFSRGADTQYF.

This clone is labeled as medium-sized. In DNA, the CDR3 is TGCGCCAGCAGCCAGGGACAGGGAAACGACCAGCCCCAGCATTTT. It encodes CASSQGQGNDQPQHF. This rearrangement joins TRBV4-1 to TRBJ1-5; TRBD1 matches at 9 bases. Trimming at V came to 3 bases and at J to 7 bases, leaving 7 bases not matched to a gene. CDR3 length: 15 residues. Per the germline V gene, CDR1 is MGHRA and CDR2 is YSYEKL.

This chain joins TRBV7-3 and TRBJ2-3; D is ambiguous. The germline gives CDR1 SGHTA, CDR2 FQGTGA. The CDR3 totals 13 residues. V gave up 3 bases and J gave up 4 bases, with 8 bases separating them. The CDR3 DNA reads as TGTGCCAGCAGCTTGGCAGATCCAGATACGCAGTATTTT. This translates into CASSLADPDTQYF.

This clone showed up just once. The rearrangement links TRBV9 to TRBJ2-7; D gene ambiguous. The CDR3 loop spans 14 amino acids. CDR1 and CDR2 (germline): SGDLS, YYNGEE. Trimming took 4 bases from V and 4 from J, leaving 15 bases between them. The CDR3 here is CASSSGRAEYEQYF. CDR3 nucleotide sequence: TGTGCCAGCAGCTCCGGACGGGCAGAGTACGAGCAGTACTTC.